The 13 T cell receptor beta chains given below trace back to one sample, sequenced in a study of blood T cell repertoires in COVID-19. Clones were sequenced by immunoSEQ multiplex PCR, and TCRdb holds only the in-frame ones, with some missing. The sample lists around 230,000 clones; approximately 84% were seen once. The material sequenced was PBMCs or T cells enriched from blood (not recorded which). The receptors originated from a middle-aged woman with acute COVID-19.

The chain couples TRBV19 to TRBJ1-1, with 9 bases matching TRBD1. From germline, CDR1 is LNHDA and CDR2 SQIVND (reference sequence). V lost 5 bases to trimming and J lost 6 bases; unmatched junction nucleotides: 10. The CDR3 totals 15 residues. The CDR3 bases are TGTGCCAGTAGTTCGAGGGACAGGGCGAGAGCTGAAGCTTTCTTT. The encoded protein is CASSSRDRARAEAFF.

This chain uses TRBV28 with TRBJ2-3; D is ambiguous. The CDR3 contains 14 residues. The germline gives CDR1 MDHEN, CDR2 SYDVKM. The V gene lost 3 bases and the J gene lost 1 base, with 8 bases spanning the gap. The CDR3 DNA follows: TGTGCCAGCAGTTTGCGAGGTGGCACAGATACGCAGTATTTT. The encoded protein is CASSLRGGTDTQYF.

The chain has TRBV11-3 and TRBJ2-7; perhaps TRBD1 as D (5 bases). Between the trimmed V and J ends, which lost 0 bases and 4 bases, there was a span of 10 bases. The V gene's germline CDR1 is SGHNT and CDR2 YENEEA. The CDR3 has 14 amino acids. In nucleotides, the CDR3 is TGTGCCAGCAGCTTAGAGGCCGACAGATACGAGCAGTACTTC. It codes for CASSLEADRYEQYF.

This chain links TRBV6-5 with TRBJ1-2; 10 nucleotides align to TRBD1. After removal of 6 bases from V and 4 bases from J, the junction contained 8 bases not matched to a gene. The CDR3 extends over 15 amino acids. The germline V gene has CDR1 MNHEY and CDR2 SVGAGI. The CDR3 here is CASSRQGAPGYGYTF. CDR3 nucleotides: TGTGCCAGCAGCCGACAGGGGGCCCCGGGCTATGGCTACACCTTC.

The rearrangement joins TRBV4-1 to TRBJ2-2, with D possibly matching TRBD2 (6 bases). Trimming took 4 bases from V and 4 from J, leaving 16 bases between them. The V gene's germline CDR1 is MGHRA and CDR2 YSYEKL. This CDR3 has 16 residues. The CDR3 spells CASSRTSGVGTGELFF. The CDR3 nucleotides read TGCGCCAGCAGCCGAACCTCGGGAGTGGGCACCGGGGAGCTGTTTTTT.

CDR3 in amino acids: CASSGLAGYADTQYF. For the CDR3, the DNA is TGTGCCAGCAGCGGACTAGCGGGATATGCAGATACGCAGTATTTT. The chain employs TRBV5-6 and TRBJ2-3, with 12 bases identical to TRBD2. The CDR3 contains 15 residues. V shed 4 bases and J 4 bases; nucleotides not matched to a gene: 4. The germline gives CDR1 SGHDT, CDR2 YYEEEE.

This sequence joins TRBV11-3 and TRBJ1-3, with D unclear. This CDR3 is built from 12 residues. V was pared by 3 bases and J by 4 bases, with 4 bases between. Germline V lookup: CDR1 SGHNT, CDR2 YENEEA. CDR3 in amino acids: CASSFLGNTIYF. The CDR3 DNA follows: TGTGCCAGCAGCTTTCTGGGAAACACCATATATTTT. The variable domain in full, with the rest retrieved from reference TRBV11-3 and TRBJ1-3, is EAGVVQSPRYKIIEKKQPVAFWCNPISGHNTLYWYLQNLGQGPELLIRYENEEAVDDSQLPKDRFSAERLKGVDSTLKIQPAELGDSAVYLCASSFLGNTIYFGEGSWLTVV.

The chain has TRBV4-2 and TRBJ2-3; 11 positions match TRBD2. Unmatched junction bases numbered 5, after V lost 5 bases and J lost 4 bases. The CDR3 loop spans 15 amino acids. The germline V gene encodes CDR1 LGHNA and CDR2 YNFKEQ. CDR3 region: CASSSRLAGSDTQYF. The CDR3 DNA reads as TGTGCCAGCAGCTCCCGACTAGCGGGATCAGATACGCAGTATTTT.

The CDR3 loop is CASSQLAGGRDTQYF. In DNA, the CDR3 is TGCGCCAGCAGCCAACTAGCGGGAGGGCGAGATACGCAGTATTTT. This chain uses TRBV5-1 with TRBJ2-3; 13 bases line up with TRBD2. CDR3 length: 15 residues. The V and J ends lost 4 bases and 5 bases, in that order; junction bases with no gene match: 4. Germline V gene sequence: CDR1 SGHRS, CDR2 YFSETQ.

The V call is TRBV5-1, the J call TRBJ2-1, with D possibly being TRBD1 (7 bases). The germline V gene has CDR1 SGHRS and CDR2 YFSETQ. Between the trimmed V and J ends, which lost 4 bases and 4 bases, there was a span of 15 bases. The CDR3 covers 15 residues. CDR3 sequence: CASSTQTGRYNEQFF. The CDR3 DNA reads TGCGCCAGCAGCACACAGACAGGGAGGTACAATGAGCAGTTCTTC.

The V and J genes are TRBV10-3 and TRBJ2-7; 12 positions match TRBD2. Looked up from germline, CDR1 is ENHRY and CDR2 is SYGVKD. V lost 7 bases, J lost 0 bases, and 7 bases stayed unmatched. CDR3 length: 16 amino acids. Written as DNA, the CDR3 is TGTGCCATCACCCCGACTAGCGGGAGCCTCTCCTACGAGCAGTACTTC. This codes for CAITPTSGSLSYEQYF.

The J gene is TRBJ1-4, the V gene TRBV4-1; D is possibly TRBD1 (5 bases). Germline assignment: CDR1 MGHRA and CDR2 YSYEKL. The CDR3 totals 16 residues. V shed 1 base and J shed 8 bases, with 17 bases lying between them. The CDR3 DNA is TGCGCCAGCAGCCAAGGTTGGGGACTCCCCAGGGAAAAACTGTTTTTT. Its protein is CASSQGWGLPREKLFF.

The gene calls are TRBV28 and TRBJ2-3; 12 bases are shared with TRBD2. Germline assignment: CDR1 MDHEN and CDR2 SYDVKM. The J segment lost 3 bases and the V segment lost 4 bases, leaving 2 bases of the junction unmatched. This CDR3 has 15 residues. The CDR3 DNA reads as TGTGCCAGCAGTTCGCTAGCGGGAGGGACAGATACGCAGTATTTT. Translated: CASSSLAGGTDTQYF. The variable domain in full, with the rest retrieved from reference TRBV28 and TRBJ2-3, is DVKVTQSSRYLVKRTGEKVFLECVQDMDHENMFWYRQDPGLGLRLIYFSYDVKMKEKGDIPEGYSVSREKKERFSLILESASTNQTSMYLCASSSLAGGTDTQYFGPGTRLTVL.